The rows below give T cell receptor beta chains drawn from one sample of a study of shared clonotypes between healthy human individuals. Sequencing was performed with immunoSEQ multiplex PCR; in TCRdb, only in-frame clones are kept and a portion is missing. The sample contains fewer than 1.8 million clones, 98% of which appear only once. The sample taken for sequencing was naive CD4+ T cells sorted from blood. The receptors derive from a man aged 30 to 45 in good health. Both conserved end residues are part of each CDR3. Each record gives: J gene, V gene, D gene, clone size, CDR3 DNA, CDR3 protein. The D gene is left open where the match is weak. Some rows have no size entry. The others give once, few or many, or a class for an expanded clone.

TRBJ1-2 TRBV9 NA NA TGTGCCAGCAGCGTCGACACCAAAAGTGACTACACCTTC CASSVDTKSDYTF
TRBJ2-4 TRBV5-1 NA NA TGCGCCAGCAGCTTGGGTTTCGCGGAGATAGCCAAAAACATTCAGTACTTC CASSLGFAEIAKNIQYF
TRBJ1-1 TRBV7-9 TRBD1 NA TGTGCCAGCAGCGACCTGGGACAGGGGGCCGCGGCTGAAGCTTTCTTT CASSDLGQGAAAEAFF
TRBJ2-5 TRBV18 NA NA TGTGCCAGCTCACCCCCTGCGACCGGGACCCAGTACTTC CASSPPATGTQYF
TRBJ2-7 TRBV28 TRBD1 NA TGTGCCAGCAGTTCTCCGGGACAGGGGGGCCACGAGCAGTACTTC CASSSPGQGGHEQYF
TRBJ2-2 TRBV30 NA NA TGTGCCTGGAGTCCCGACGTGTGGGACACGAACACCGGGGAGCTGTTTTTT CAWSPDVWDTNTGELFF
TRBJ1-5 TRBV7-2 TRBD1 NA TGTGCCAGCAGACCGACAGGGATCAATCAGCCCCAGCATTTT CASRPTGINQPQHF
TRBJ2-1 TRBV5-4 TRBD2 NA TGTGCCAGCAGCTCGCAAGCGGGGAGCTCCTACAATGAGCAGTTCTTC CASSSQAGSSYNEQFF
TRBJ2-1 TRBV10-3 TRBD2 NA TGTGCCACGAAAAAACTAGCGGGAGGGCCTAAGTCCTACAATGAGCAGTTCTTC CATKKLAGGPKSYNEQFF
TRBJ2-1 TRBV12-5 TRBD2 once TGTGCTAGTGGGCGGGGGGATCTCATCTGGGAGCAGTTCTTC CASGRGDLIWEQFF
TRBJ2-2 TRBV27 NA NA TGTGCCAGCAGTTTGCGCCAGGTCCGATTGGCCGGGGAGCTGTTTTTT CASSLRQVRLAGELFF
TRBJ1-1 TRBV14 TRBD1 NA TGTGCCAGCAGCCCGGTCACAGGGGCCGTGAACACTGAAGCTTTCTTT CASSPVTGAVNTEAFF
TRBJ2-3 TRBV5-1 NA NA TGCGCCAGCAGCTCCGGACAGATCACAGATACGCAGTATTTT CASSSGQITDTQYF
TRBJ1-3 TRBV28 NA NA TGTGCCAGCAGTTTATTCGGGGCCAGAGCTGGAAACACCATATATTTT CASSLFGARAGNTIYF
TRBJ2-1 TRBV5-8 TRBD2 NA TGTGCCAGCAGCTTGCTACTAGCGGCCGGGAAGGGGCAGTTCTTC CASSLLLAAGKGQFF
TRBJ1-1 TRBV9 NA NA TGTGCCAGCAGCGTAGCCCCGGGAGCCGGGAACACTGAAGCTTTCTTT CASSVAPGAGNTEAFF
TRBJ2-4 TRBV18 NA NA TGTGCCAGCTCACCACCCTCTAGTAGGGGCGTGGGGTCCAAAAACATTCAGTACTTC CASSPPSSRGVGSKNIQYF
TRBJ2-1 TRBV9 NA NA TGTGCCAGCAGCGTGGGGGCGGGAGCGAGGGATGAGCAGTTCTTC CASSVGAGARDEQFF
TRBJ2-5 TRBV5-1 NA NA TGCGCCAGCAGCTTGAGTCAAATGGGGGAGACCCAGTACTTC CASSLSQMGETQYF
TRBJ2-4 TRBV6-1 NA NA TGTGCCAGCAGTGAAGTCGTGGCAGTCCTAGCCAAAAACATTCAGTACTTC CASSEVVAVLAKNIQYF
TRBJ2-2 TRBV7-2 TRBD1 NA TGTGCCAGCAGCCGAAACAGGGGACCCGGGGAGCTGTTTTTT CASSRNRGPGELFF
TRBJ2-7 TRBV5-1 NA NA TGCGCCAGCAGCTTGGCGGGGATCGGCTCCTACGAGCAGTACTTC CASSLAGIGSYEQYF
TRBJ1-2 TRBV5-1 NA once TGCGCCAGCAGCTTGGGAAGGGGCGGACAGCTTAACTATGGCTACACCTTC CASSLGRGGQLNYGYTF
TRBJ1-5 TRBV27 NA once TGTGCCAGCAGGCCCACGACAGTTCAGCCCCAGCATTTT CASRPTTVQPQHF
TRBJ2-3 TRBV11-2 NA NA TGTGCCAGCAGCTTAGATCATGCAGATACGCAGTATTTT CASSLDHADTQYF
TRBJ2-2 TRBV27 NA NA TGTGCCAGCAGCCCACCACCGGGACACGGGGAGCTGTTTTTT CASSPPPGHGELFF
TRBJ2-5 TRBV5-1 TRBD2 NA TGCGCCAGCAGCTTGGGCCGGACTAGCGGGAGGGGTGAAGAGACCCAGTACTTC CASSLGRTSGRGEETQYF